These T cell receptor beta chains were read from a single sample in a study of beta chain features in type 1 diabetes. TCRdb's copy holds only in-frame clones and misses some; the assay was immunoSEQ multiplex PCR. The table records 400,000 or so clones, 10% to 15% of them present only once. Sequencing was performed on naive CD4+ T cells from blood. All receptors come from a young woman with type 1 diabetes. Each CDR3 is given with its conserved first and last residue. Each record gives: V gene, J gene, D gene, clone size, CDR3 protein, CDR3 DNA. A D gene is named only where the DNA matches it firmly. Clone size appears in some rows only: once, few, many, or a class for an expanded clone.

TRBV29-1	TRBJ1-1	NA	few	CSVEQQGNTEAFF	TGCAGCGTTGAGCAACAGGGAAACACTGAAGCTTTCTTT
TRBV11-2	TRBJ2-5	NA	NA	CASSFQSMAETQYF	TGTGCCAGCAGCTTCCAGTCGATGGCCGAGACCCAGTACTTC
TRBV7-2	TRBJ2-7	NA	few	CASSLFSRADEQYF	TGTGCCAGCAGCTTATTCTCCCGAGCTGACGAGCAGTACTTC
TRBV10-3	TRBJ2-5	TRBD2	few	CAITGGYQETQYF	TGTGCCATCACCGGGGGGTACCAAGAGACCCAGTACTTC
TRBV4-2	TRBJ2-7	NA	few	CASAGADEQYF	TGTGCCAGCGCAGGGGCCGACGAGCAGTACTTC
TRBV19	TRBJ1-5	NA	few	CASRGTENQPQHF	TGTGCCAGCCGAGGCACGGAAAATCAGCCCCAGCATTTT
TRBV7-2	TRBJ2-3	TRBD2	few	CASSSGGVYTDTQYF	TGTGCCAGCAGCTCGGGGGGGGTATACACAGATACGCAGTATTTT
TRBV28	TRBJ1-2	NA	NA	CASNQISYGYTF	TGTGCCAGCAACCAGATTTCCTATGGCTACACCTTC
TRBV15	TRBJ1-1	NA	NA	CATSTPQVYTEAFF	TGTGCCACCAGCACCCCCCAGGTGTACACTGAAGCTTTCTTT
TRBV18	TRBJ2-3	TRBD1	few	CASSKRQGATGTDTQYF	TGTGCCAGCTCAAAACGACAGGGGGCTACGGGCACAGATACGCAGTATTTT
TRBV2	TRBJ2-3	NA	few	CASRRQEGTDTQYF	TGTGCCAGCAGAAGACAGGAAGGCACAGATACGCAGTATTTT
TRBV11-1	TRBJ2-1	TRBD2	few	CASSVAGGLYNEQFF	TGTGCCAGCAGCGTAGCGGGAGGGCTCTACAATGAGCAGTTCTTC